Shown below are 29 T cell receptor beta chains from a single sample sequenced in a study of technical replicates of blood from several donors. Measured with immunoSEQ multiplex PCR; TCRdb has only the in-frame clones, and not every one. The data contain about 80,000 clones, about 98% of them singletons. The sequencing input was T cells isolated from PBMCs. The receptor source for this set is a human donor in good health.

CDR3 in amino acids: CASSLALAEAFF. CDR3 in DNA: TGTGCCAGCAGCTTAGCCCTAGCTGAAGCTTTCTTT. The chain employs TRBV7-9 and TRBJ1-1; D not resolved. CDR3 length equals 12 residues. V was cut by 0 bases and J by 6 bases, with 5 bases left in between. The germline gives CDR1 SEHNR, CDR2 FQNEAQ (reference sequence).

The V and J genes are TRBV29-1 and TRBJ1-2; the match to TRBD1 covers 7 bases. The CDR3 has 18 amino acids. Germline CDR1 is SQVTM and CDR2 is ANQGSEA. Trimming removed 0 bases from V and 2 bases from J; junction bases left unmatched: 15. The CDR3 DNA reads TGCAGCGTTGAAGATATTGAGACAGGGACCTTACTAAACTATGGCTACACCTTC. Protein: CSVEDIETGTLLNYGYTF.

The chain uses TRBV28 and TRBJ2-5; D is perhaps TRBD1 (5 bases). The CDR3 runs to 13 residues. V lost 6 bases and J lost 6, with 14 bases in between. Germline V gives CDR1 MDHEN, CDR2 SYDVKM. CDR3 in DNA: TGTGCCAGCAGGTCCCCACAGGAGCAGACCCAGTACTTC. Its translation: CASRSPQEQTQYF.

J is TRBJ2-1 and V is TRBV6-1; D gene ambiguous. Looked up from germline, CDR1 is MNHNS and CDR2 is SASEGT. This CDR3 has 14 residues. V was trimmed by 9 bases and J by 6 bases, leaving 18 bases between them. In DNA, the CDR3 is TGTGCCAGTGTTTTAAGTTTCTCGGTCAATGAGCAGTTCTTC. Protein sequence: CASVLSFSVNEQFF.

The genes are TRBV27 and TRBJ2-7, with 9 bases aligning to TRBD1. CDR3 length: 13 amino acids. The germline gives CDR1 MNHEY, CDR2 SMNVEV (reference sequence). Unmatched junction bases numbered 3, after V lost 6 bases and J lost 3 bases. In nucleotides, the CDR3 is TGTGCCAGCAGGACGGACAGGGGCTACGAGCAGTACTTC. Its protein product is CASRTDRGYEQYF.

The chain is built from TRBV5-1 and TRBJ2-3; D might be TRBD2 (6 bases). The CDR3 length is 15 residues. CDR1 is SGHRS, CDR2 YFSETQ, per germline. Trimming took off 4 bases at V and 2 bases at J, with 14 bases between the two ends. CDR3 nucleotides: TGCGCCAGCAGCCCTAAGAAGCGGGCCACAGATACGCAGTATTTT. This codes for CASSPKKRATDTQYF.

The gene calls are TRBV11-2 and TRBJ1-2; D perhaps matches TRBD1 (5 bases). The CDR3 contains 13 residues. Trimming left V 5 bases short and J 6 bases short, with 13 bases between. Germline values: CDR1 SGHAT, CDR2 FQNNGV. CDR3 nucleotide sequence: TGTGCCAGCAGCCTACCCGTGGGGCATGGCTACACCTTC. It translates to CASSLPVGHGYTF.

This clone appeared a single time. The J gene is TRBJ2-7, the V gene TRBV5-4; possibly TRBD2 for D (6 bases). Germline V gene lookup returns CDR1 SGHNT and CDR2 YYREEE (reference sequence). This CDR3 region has 15 residues. V lost 4 bases to trimming and J lost 0 bases, with 14 bases between them. CDR3 sequence (DNA): TGTGCCAGCAGCGTCGGAGGGTTCAGCTCCTACGAGCAGTACTTC. Translating it yields CASSVGGFSSYEQYF.

This chain links TRBV4-1 with TRBJ2-7; D is possibly TRBD1 (8 bases). Germline V lookup: CDR1 MGHRA, CDR2 YSYEKL. The CDR3 has 14 amino acids. With 2 bases removed from V and 6 bases from J, the gap between germline ends came to 14 bases. The CDR3 is CASSQNRGGSEQYF. The CDR3 DNA sequence: TGCGCCAGCAGCCAAAACAGGGGGGGGAGCGAGCAGTACTTC.

This clone was recorded once. The rearrangement joins TRBV5-1 to TRBJ1-2; 7 bases fit TRBD1. The V gene end was trimmed by 2 bases and the J gene end by 5 bases; junction bases not matched to a gene: 15. Germline loops: CDR1 SGHRS, CDR2 YFSETQ. The CDR3 contains 17 residues. The CDR3 sequence: CASSLTPAGTDPYGYTF. The CDR3 DNA is TGCGCCAGCAGCTTAACGCCGGCCGGGACAGATCCTTATGGCTACACCTTC.

This sequence joins TRBV4-1 and TRBJ2-7; 7 bases match TRBD2. The germline CDR1 and CDR2 sequences are MGHRA and YSYEKL. The CDR3 consists of 14 residues. V gave up 4 bases and J gave up 0 bases; unmatched junction bases: 3. CDR3 nucleotides: TGCGCCAGCAGCCTCGCTAGCGGCTCCTACGAGCAGTACTTC. Translation gives CASSLASGSYEQYF.

This chain joins TRBV7-9 and TRBJ2-7; a weak D match, TRBD1 (5 bases). V was cut by 5 bases and J by 0 bases, with 11 bases left in between. CDR1 and CDR2 (germline): SEHNR, FQNEAQ (reference sequence). The length of the CDR3 is 14 residues. The CDR3 DNA sequence: TGTGCCAGCAGCCCACAGGTAGGCTCCTACGAGCAGTACTTC. It is translated as CASSPQVGSYEQYF.

The gene calls are TRBV5-1 and TRBJ2-2; unclear D gene. Per germline, CDR1 SGHRS and CDR2 YFSETQ. CDR3 length: 12 residues. Trimming took off 1 base at V and 7 bases at J, with 5 bases between the two ends. CDR3 amino acids: CASSLTGGELFF. Written as DNA, the CDR3 is TGCGCCAGCAGCTTGACGGGCGGGGAGCTGTTTTTT.

This rearrangement joins TRBV27 to TRBJ1-1; 7 positions agree with TRBD1. V lost 5 bases, J lost 4 bases, and 4 bases stayed unmatched. The length of the CDR3 is 13 residues. Germline CDR1 reads MNHEY; CDR2 reads SMNVEV (reference sequence). The CDR3 coding sequence is TGTGCCAGCAGTCCGGGACAGATCACTGAAGCTTTCTTT. Its translation is CASSPGQITEAFF.

The chain is built from TRBV21-1 and TRBJ1-4; TRBD1 is the table's D call and was not checked against the DNA. TRBV21-1 is labeled a pseudogene. The CDR3 sequence is 16 residues long. The CDR3 nucleotides read TGTGCCAGCAGCAAAGAGATGGGACAGACTAATGAAAAACTGTTTTTT. This encodes CASSKEMGQTNEKLFF.

The chain uses TRBV5-1 and TRBJ1-2; D is perhaps TRBD1 (5 bases). The V gene's germline CDR1 is SGHRS and CDR2 YFSETQ. The CDR3 runs to 14 residues. Trimming stripped 0 bases from V and 6 bases from J, with 12 bases between. CDR3 nucleotide sequence: TGCGCCAGCAGCTTGGACGGGGGGTTCGATGGCTACACCTTC. This codes for CASSLDGGFDGYTF.

CDR3 sequence (DNA): TGTGCCAGTAGCGGACTAGCGGGAGTTGGAGAGCAGTACTTC. Amino acid sequence: CASSGLAGVGEQYF. The chain carries TRBV19 and TRBJ2-7, with 13 bases lining up with TRBD2. Germline V gene lookup returns CDR1 LNHDA and CDR2 SQIVND (reference sequence). The junction had 6 bases not matched to a gene; V was cut back by 6 bases and J by 7 bases. The CDR3 spans 14 residues.

The V and J genes are TRBV6-5 and TRBJ2-5, with D possibly being TRBD1 (5 bases). Germline V CDR1 and CDR2: MNHEY, SVGAGI. The ends were cut back, 6 bases at V and 5 bases at J, with 16 bases in the middle. The CDR3 has 14 residues. CDR3 coding DNA: TGTGCCAGCAGGCAAGGACACGGCTGGGAGACCCAGTACTTC. Protein product: CASRQGHGWETQYF.

The V call is TRBV9, the J call TRBJ2-3; tentative D call: TRBD2 (5 bases). CDR3 length: 17 amino acids. Trimming stripped 1 base from V and 7 bases from J, with 22 bases between. Germline values: CDR1 SGDLS, CDR2 YYNGEE. The CDR3 DNA sequence: TGTGCCAGCAGCGTAATTTTTTGGAGATTAGCGAGTAATACGCAGTATTTT. Translated: CASSVIFWRLASNTQYF.

The chain joins TRBV27 to TRBJ2-7; 8 nucleotides agree with TRBD2. Trimming cost V 5 bases and J 3 bases; bases outside gene matches: 6. This CDR3 contains 14 residues. CDR1 is MNHEY, CDR2 SMNVEV, per germline (reference sequence). The DNA of the CDR3 is TGTGCCAGCAGTAAAGGGACTAGATACTACGAGCAGTACTTC. Encoded protein: CASSKGTRYYEQYF.

The chain recombines TRBV7-3 with TRBJ1-6; the match to TRBD1 covers 7 bases. Trimming at V came to 5 bases and at J to 8 bases, leaving 12 bases not matched to a gene. The CDR3 runs 16 residues. In germline, CDR1 is SGHTA, CDR2 FQGTGA. The CDR3 coding sequence is TGTGCCAGCAGCCTCCGGGGGCAGGGGGTTTATTCACCCCTCCACTTT. Its translation is CASSLRGQGVYSPLHF. Supplemented by reference TRBV7-3 and TRBJ1-6, the full variable domain reads GAGVSQTPSNKVTEKGKYVELRCDPISGHTALYWYRQSLGQGPEFLIYFQGTGAADDSGLPNDRFFAVRPEGSVSTLKIQRTERGDSAVYLCASSLRGQGVYSPLHFGNGTRLTVT.

The V gene is TRBV7-9, the J gene TRBJ2-3; 7 nucleotides line up with TRBD1. With V trimmed by 0 bases and J by 6 bases, 6 bases remained unmatched. CDR3 length equals 15 residues. Germline CDR1 reads SEHNR; CDR2 reads FQNEAQ (reference sequence). CDR3: CASSLAQGTSDTQYF. CDR3 bases: TGTGCCAGCAGCTTAGCACAGGGGACCTCCGATACGCAGTATTTT.

In this sample, this clone turned up once. The CDR3 DNA sequence: TGTGCCAGCAGCCAGCAGGGGGCCTCCTACGAGCAGTACTTC. Residues: CASSQQGASYEQYF. This rearrangement joins TRBV6-1 to TRBJ2-7, with 8 bases aligning to TRBD1. This CDR3 has 14 amino acids. V lost 6 bases, J lost 0 bases, and 4 bases stayed unmatched. CDR1 and CDR2 (germline): MNHNS, SASEGT.

V usage is TRBV9 and J usage is TRBJ1-4; 9 bases match TRBD1. This CDR3 spans 14 amino acids. V gave up 4 bases and J gave up 4 bases; unmatched junction bases: 2. The V gene's germline CDR1 is SGDLS and CDR2 YYNGEE. DNA for the CDR3: TGTGCCAGCAGCTCGGACAGGGGTAATGAAAAACTGTTTTTT. It yields the protein CASSSDRGNEKLFF.

The chain uses TRBV2 and TRBJ2-1; 12 bases agree with TRBD2. The trim removed 2 bases at V and 7 bases at J, leaving 6 bases unmatched. There are 16 residues in the CDR3. Germline V gives CDR1 SNHLY, CDR2 FYNNEI. This CDR3 reads CASSESSSGGANEQFF. The CDR3 DNA sequence: TGTGCCAGCAGTGAAAGTTCTAGCGGGGGGGCGAATGAGCAGTTCTTC.

This chain connects TRBV7-2 to TRBJ1-2, with a tentative D call TRBD1 (6 bases). CDR1 and CDR2 from the germline V gene are SGHTA and FQGNSA. V was cut by 4 bases and J by 6 bases, with 15 bases left in between. This CDR3 is built from 14 residues. This CDR3 reads CASSSYRQVHGYTF. CDR3 in DNA: TGTGCCAGCAGCTCCTACCGACAGGTCCATGGCTACACCTTC.

J is TRBJ1-2 and V is TRBV5-1, with D maybe TRBD1 (6 bases). Looked up from germline, CDR1 is SGHRS and CDR2 is YFSETQ. The CDR3 covers 14 residues. The ends were cut back, 5 bases at V and 8 bases at J, with 19 bases in the middle. This CDR3 is CASRPTGNSKGYTF. DNA for the CDR3: TGCGCCAGCAGACCCACAGGGAACTCAAAAGGCTACACCTTC.

The V gene is TRBV6-1, the J gene TRBJ2-7; 14 nucleotides agree with TRBD2. CDR1 and CDR2 (germline): MNHNS, SASEGT. The CDR3 sequence is 17 residues long. Losses at the gene ends were 4 bases for V and 3 bases for J; bases not matched to a gene: 8. The CDR3 sequence: CASSVGTSGGLVYEQYF. The CDR3 DNA follows: TGTGCCAGCAGTGTAGGGACTAGCGGGGGTTTAGTCTACGAGCAGTACTTC.

This rearrangement joins TRBV5-1 to TRBJ2-1, with 10 bases fitting TRBD1. Germline CDR1 reads SGHRS; CDR2 reads YFSETQ. V lost 4 bases to trimming and J lost 7 bases; unmatched junction nucleotides: 5. The CDR3 has 14 amino acids. CDR3 protein: CASSHGQGGNEQFF. CDR3 coding DNA: TGCGCCAGCAGCCACGGACAGGGGGGAAATGAGCAGTTCTTC. The whole variable domain, remainder taken from reference TRBV5-1 and TRBJ2-1, is KAGVTQTPRYLIKTRGQQVTLSCSPISGHRSVSWYQQTPGQGLQFLFEYFSETQRNKGNFPGRFSGRQFSNSRSEMNVSTLELGDSALYLCASSHGQGGNEQFFGPGTRLTVL.